This TCR beta chain was recovered during a study of shared T cell receptors in the human thymus. TCRdb keeps only in-frame clones here, not all; method: immunoSEQ multiplex PCR. The data show hundreds of thousands of clones, 88% seen once. Germline V gene lookup returns CDR1 MDHEN and CDR2 SYDVKM. After removal of 5 bases from V and 4 bases from J, the junction contained 10 bases not matched to a gene. This CDR3 region has 16 residues. The same data also went into a second study, on human thymus T cells. From that report: Healthy Finnish infants having corrective surgery for congenital heart defects served as donors. Thymus pieces cut out during corrective heart surgery were the tissue that was used.

The clonotype was recovered from a boy under three years old with a congenital heart defect. The material sequenced was thymocytes. The rearrangement uses TRBV28 and TRBJ2-5; 10 nucleotides agree with TRBD1. The CDR3 DNA follows: TGTGCCAGCAGTCCTAATGACAGGGGGCAGCGAGAGACCCAGTACTTC. Residues: CASSPNDRGQRETQYF.